This T cell receptor beta chain was captured in a study of T-cell reconstitution after alpha-beta-depleted transplantation in children. General observations from the study: Approximately two months post-transplant, alpha-beta T cells reportedly originated from several hundred expanded graft clones. Some patients showed high day-60 TCRbeta diversity, which derived from surviving recipient T cells and thymic progenitors. From newly produced T cells came most of the T-cell counts and diversity one year after transplant.

The library targeted TCRbeta and was prepared with unique molecular identifiers. MiXCR, applied by TCRdb to the PCR reads, yields one record per CDR3 protein. Here the sample spans fewer than 400,000 distinct CDR3 sequences, around 25% being singletons. With regard to this clonotype: Its antigen is not identified.

This specimen consisted of PBMCs, mostly from graft donor cells, obtained 180 days after TCRalphabeta/CD19-depleted stem cell transplant. This receptor was obtained from a male patient younger than 18 who had a stem cell transplant for acute lymphoblastic leukemia, so the T cells may come from the graft donor.

This chain's CDR3 is CASSHRVGNTQYF. The CDR3 bases are TGTGCCAGCAGCCACCGAGTGGGGAATACGCAGTATTTT. V is TRBV7-9 and J is TRBJ2-3; D not certain. V dropped 5 bases and J dropped 7 bases, with 13 bases sitting between them. Germline V lookup: CDR1 SEHNR, CDR2 FQNEAQ (reference sequence). This CDR3 has 13 amino acids.